A single sample is the source of the 6 T cell receptor beta chains below, sequenced in a study of blood T cell repertoires in COVID-19. Method: immunoSEQ multiplex PCR; TCRdb's copy keeps in-frame clones and lacks some. Seen here are tens of thousands of clones, about 78% observed once, and the top ten hold around half. Sequenced material: peripheral blood. The receptors were gathered from a woman older than 75 with acute or convalescent COVID-19.

This rearrangement joins TRBV28 to TRBJ1-1; the D is unclear. Germline assignment: CDR1 MDHEN and CDR2 SYDVKM. CDR3 length: 11 amino acids. V was clipped by 11 bases and J by 5 bases, with 12 bases between them. This CDR3 is CAWSFSTEAFF. The DNA of the CDR3 is TGTGCCTGGAGTTTTAGTACTGAAGCTTTCTTT.

V and J are TRBV9 and TRBJ2-5; TRBD2 aligns across 7 bases. Germline CDR1 reads SGDLS; CDR2 reads YYNGEE. The CDR3 contains 15 residues. After removal of 0 bases from V and 3 bases from J, the junction contained 5 bases not matched to a gene. As DNA, the CDR3 is TGTGCCAGCAGCGTAGGGCGGACTAGTGAAGAGACCCAGTACTTC. Its protein product is CASSVGRTSEETQYF. The full variable domain, its missing parts supplied by reference TRBV9 and TRBJ2-5, is DSGVTQTPKHLITATGQRVTLRCSPRSGDLSVYWYQQSLDQGLQFLIQYYNGEERAKGNILERFSAQQFPDLHSELNLSSLELGDSALYFCASSVGRTSEETQYFGPGTRLLVL.

The chain carries TRBV5-5 and TRBJ2-1, with TRBD1 matching 8 bases. Germline values: CDR1 SGHKS, CDR2 YYEKEE (reference sequence). The CDR3 totals 16 residues. Trimming took 2 bases from V and 10 from J; bases not matched to a gene: 14. CDR3 sequence (DNA): TGTGCCAGCAGCTTAACAGGGGGTCCCACATTTAACGAGCAGTTCTTC. This codes for CASSLTGGPTFNEQFF.

In its sample, this clone was seen a few times. The chain combines TRBV7-6 with TRBJ1-6, with a weak D call TRBD1 (5 bases). Trimming removed 3 bases from V and 4 bases from J, with 10 bases in between. The CDR3 has 15 residues. Per the germline V gene, CDR1 is SGHVS and CDR2 is FNYEAQ. Here the CDR3 reads CASSFQTDYNSPLHF. CDR3 sequence (DNA): TGTGCCAGCAGCTTCCAGACAGATTATAATTCACCCCTCCACTTT.

This chain uses TRBV28 with TRBJ1-5; D is undetermined. From germline, CDR1 is MDHEN and CDR2 SYDVKM. The CDR3 has 12 residues. Trimming left V 7 bases short and J 0 bases short, with 4 bases between. The CDR3 nucleotides read TGTGCCAGCACCCTTAGCAATCAGCCCCAGCATTTT. It codes for CASTLSNQPQHF.

The chain uses TRBV29-1 and TRBJ2-3, with 10 bases matching TRBD1. From germline, CDR1 is SQVTM and CDR2 ANQGSEA. The CDR3 is made up of 15 amino acids. V was pared by 1 base and J by 3 bases, with 4 bases of the junction left unmatched. The CDR3 DNA sequence: TGCAGCGTTGAAGGGGACAGGGGTCATACAGATACGCAGTATTTT. Its translation: CSVEGDRGHTDTQYF.